A single sample gave rise to the 17 T cell receptor beta chains below, sequenced in a study of blood T cell repertoires in COVID-19. Data came from immunoSEQ multiplex PCR; TCRdb stores just in-frame clones and leaves some out. The sample consists of a few hundred thousand clones, around 83% of them appearing once. Sequences were obtained from peripheral blood. These receptor sequences come from a woman aged 35 to 49 who had recovered from COVID-19.

The rearrangement links TRBV5-8 to TRBJ1-1; TRBD1 agrees at 7 bases. The CDR3 loop spans 16 amino acids. CDR1 and CDR2 (germline): SGHTS, YDEGEE. After removal of 0 bases from V and 6 bases from J, the junction contained 11 bases not matched to a gene. The CDR3 DNA reads TGTGCCAGCAGCTTGGTTATAGGGGGCGCGCGCCCTGAAGCTTTCTTT. Amino acid sequence: CASSLVIGGARPEAFF.

The rearrangement uses TRBV10-3 and TRBJ1-2; D is possibly TRBD1 (5 bases). V was clipped by 7 bases and J by 3 bases, with 9 bases between them. The CDR3 extends over 12 amino acids. Germline-derived CDR1 and CDR2 are ENHRY and SYGVKD. The CDR3 bases are TGTGCCATCACTGCGACAGACTATGGCTACACCTTC. It specifies CAITATDYGYTF.

The chain is built from TRBV25-1 and TRBJ1-6; possible D gene TRBD1, 6 bases. The CDR3 loop spans 18 amino acids. The V gene lost 4 bases and the J gene lost 0 bases, with 16 bases spanning the gap. CDR1 and CDR2 from the germline V gene are MGHDK and SYGVNS. Here the CDR3 reads CASSVSQGISSYNSPLHF. The CDR3, as DNA: TGTGCCAGCAGTGTGTCCCAGGGGATAAGCTCCTATAATTCACCCCTCCACTTT.

V is TRBV15 and J is TRBJ2-7; the D gene is possibly TRBD1 (7 bases). The CDR3 spans 14 residues. V lost 0 bases, J lost 7 bases, and 13 bases lay in between. Per germline, CDR1 LNHNV and CDR2 YYDKDF (reference sequence). The CDR3 here is CATSRDRGTFEQYF. The CDR3 DNA sequence: TGTGCCACCAGCAGAGACAGGGGGACTTTTGAGCAGTACTTC.

The V call is TRBV6-5, the J call TRBJ2-7, with D possibly being TRBD2 (6 bases). The CDR3 is 15 amino acids. Germline CDR1 and CDR2: MNHEY and SVGAGI. Trimming took 0 bases from V and 3 from J, leaving 12 bases between them. The CDR3 spells CASSYSRRGLYEQYF. The CDR3, as DNA: TGTGCCAGCAGTTACTCGCGGCGGGGCCTCTACGAGCAGTACTTC.

This chain links TRBV24-1 with TRBJ2-6; 10 bases are shared with TRBD2. The CDR3 has 18 residues. Germline-derived CDR1 and CDR2 are KGHDR and SFDVKD. Losses at the gene ends were 5 bases for V and 0 bases for J; bases not matched to a gene: 6. The CDR3 nucleotides are TGTGCCACCAGTGTGGGGCTAGCGGGGGACTCTGGGGCCAACGTCCTGACTTTC. Protein sequence: CATSVGLAGDSGANVLTF.

This clone was counted between two and nine times. The V and J genes are TRBV30 and TRBJ1-1; no reliable D call. This CDR3 is 13 amino acids long. Germline V gives CDR1 GTSNPN, CDR2 SVGIG (reference sequence). V dropped 2 bases and J dropped 1 base, with 8 bases sitting between them. The DNA for the CDR3 is TGTGCCTGGAGTAAACGCAGGAACACTGAAGCTTTCTTT. This gives the protein CAWSKRRNTEAFF.

This clone was recorded only once. This chain uses TRBV9 with TRBJ2-5; weak D call: TRBD2 (6 bases). Germline CDR1 and CDR2: SGDLS and YYNGEE. The CDR3 runs to 13 residues. V dropped 3 bases and J dropped 2 bases, with 8 bases sitting between them. The CDR3 sequence is CASSEGLQETQYF. CDR3 nucleotide sequence: TGTGCCAGCAGCGAGGGACTTCAAGAGACCCAGTACTTC.

The CDR3: CASSFAREDGYTF. In DNA, the CDR3 is TGTGCCAGCAGTTTCGCCAGGGAGGATGGCTACACCTTC. The chain links TRBV6-2 or TRBV6-3 to TRBJ1-2; D may be TRBD1 (5 bases). Germline CDR1 is MNHEY and CDR2 is SVGEGT. The CDR3 covers 13 residues. V gave up 4 bases and J gave up 6 bases, with 12 bases separating them.

The CDR3 sequence: CASSLQGGNTIYF. CDR3 nucleotide sequence: TGTGCCAGCAGTTTACAGGGTGGAAACACCATATATTTT. The genes are TRBV12-3 or TRBV12-4 and TRBJ1-3; a weak D match, TRBD1 (5 bases). Deletions cut 2 bases from V and 3 bases from J, with 5 bases between. This CDR3 contains 13 residues.

The rearrangement uses TRBV6-6 and TRBJ2-7; TRBD1 might be the D (6 bases). Germline-derived CDR1 and CDR2 are MNHNY and SVGAGI (reference sequence). This CDR3 has 15 residues. Trimming stripped 4 bases from V and 2 bases from J, with 15 bases between. In DNA, the CDR3 is TGTGCCAGCAGTTCCAAGGGGGAATGGGCCTACGAGCAGTACTTC. Its protein product is CASSSKGEWAYEQYF.

The gene calls are TRBV12-3 or TRBV12-4 and TRBJ2-7; TRBD1 agrees at 7 bases. This CDR3 region has 11 residues. V lost 4 bases, J lost 6 bases, and 0 bases stayed unmatched. CDR3 nucleotide sequence: TGTGCCAGCAGTTCAGGGGGCGAGCAGTACTTC. Protein sequence: CASSSGGEQYF.

The J gene is TRBJ1-1, the V gene TRBV11-2; no clear D. The V end was cut by 1 base, the J end by 4 bases, with 10 bases between. Germline lookup yields CDR1 SGHAT and CDR2 FQNNGV. The CDR3 loop spans 14 amino acids. CDR3 nucleotide sequence: TGTGCCAGCAGCTTAGTGCGGGGAAGCACTGAAGCTTTCTTT. Residues: CASSLVRGSTEAFF. Full variable domain (rest looked up from reference TRBV11-2 and TRBJ1-1): EAGVAQSPRYKIIEKRQSVAFWCNPISGHATLYWYQQILGQGPKLLIQFQNNGVVDDSQLPKDRFSAERLKGVDSTLKIQPAKLEDSAVYLCASSLVRGSTEAFFGQGTRLTVV.

The J gene is TRBJ2-1, the V gene TRBV15, with D perhaps TRBD2 (6 bases). The CDR3 is made up of 13 amino acids. Trimming removed 0 bases at V and 10 bases at J, with 10 bases between. CDR1 is LNHNV and CDR2 is YYDKDF in the germline V gene (reference sequence). The CDR3 coding sequence is TGTGCCACCAGCAGAGATCGTGCGGGAGAGCAGTTCTTC. As protein: CATSRDRAGEQFF.

V usage is TRBV28 and J usage is TRBJ2-1, with 7 bases matching TRBD2. V lost 7 bases to trimming and J lost 6 bases; unmatched junction nucleotides: 9. Germline CDR1 reads MDHEN; CDR2 reads SYDVKM. This CDR3 is 14 amino acids long. CDR3 sequence: CASIGSGTTNEQFF. The DNA of the CDR3 is TGTGCCAGCATTGGTTCCGGGACTACCAATGAGCAGTTCTTC. The full variable domain, with the rest looked up from reference TRBV28 and TRBJ2-1, is DVKVTQSSRYLVKRTGEKVFLECVQDMDHENMFWYRQDPGLGLRLIYFSYDVKMKEKGDIPEGYSVSREKKERFSLILESASTNQTSMYLCASIGSGTTNEQFFGPGTRLTVL.

CDR3 nucleotides: TGTGCCAGCAGCTCTAACAGGGACAATGAGCAGTTCTTC. Its translation is CASSSNRDNEQFF. The chain joins TRBV11-3 to TRBJ2-1; TRBD1 is a possible D gene (6 bases). Germline CDR1 is SGHNT and CDR2 is YENEEA. The CDR3 length is 13 residues. The V end was cut by 4 bases, the J end by 5 bases, with 9 bases between.

The CDR3 here is CASSQDLLAVNNEQFF. CDR3 nucleotides: TGTGCCAGCAGCCAAGACCTACTAGCGGTCAACAATGAGCAGTTCTTC. The V and J genes are TRBV3-1 (or the pseudogene TRBV3-2) and TRBJ2-1; 8 bases align to TRBD2. CDR1 and CDR2 from the germline V gene are LGHDT and YNNKEL (reference sequence). V was pared by 0 bases and J by 5 bases, with 6 bases of the junction left unmatched. This CDR3 comprises 16 residues.